These 21 T cell receptor beta chains were sequenced from one sample in a study of blood T cells in healthy people across ages. The second PCR ran roughly 6 to 11 cycles with a sample-barcoded 5' primer and J-beta primers. TCRdb fed the 5' RACE reads into MiXCR, producing one record per CDR3 protein. Here the sample spans 1,500,000 or so distinct CDR3 sequences, about 45% being singletons. Sequenced input: blood. These receptors all come from a woman aged 18-35 years in good health.

The chain carries TRBV29-1 and TRBJ2-4; weak D call: TRBD1 (5 bases). The DNA end favors TRBJ2-7, so the J call may be wrong. The CDR3 has 13 amino acids. Germline CDR1 reads SQVTM; CDR2 reads ANQGSEA. CDR3 in amino acids: CSVAGHGAYEQYF. The CDR3 bases are TGCAGCGTTGCCGGACATGGGGCATACGAGCAGTACTTC.

This clonotype was counted once. J is TRBJ2-3 and V is TRBV6-2 or TRBV6-3; D remains ambiguous. The CDR3 extends over 12 amino acids. Deletions cut 8 bases from V and 5 bases from J, with 11 bases between. Per the germline V gene, CDR1 is MNHEY and CDR2 is SVGEGT. The CDR3, as DNA: TGTGCCAGCCCCCCAGGCCTAGATACGCAGTATTTT. Its protein product is CASPPGLDTQYF.

This sequence joins TRBV10-3 and TRBJ2-1; D not certain. CDR1 is ENHRY and CDR2 is SYGVKD in the germline V gene. The CDR3 runs 12 residues. V was shortened by 0 bases and J by 13 bases, with 10 bases between the two germline ends. The CDR3 protein is CAISESTETQFF. CDR3 nucleotides: TGTGCCATCAGTGAGTCTACAGAGACCCAGTTCTTC.

There are a few counts of this clonotype. The rearrangement links TRBV10-3 to TRBJ2-7; possibly TRBD1 for D (6 bases). Germline CDR1 ENHRY, CDR2 SYGVKD. Trimming removed 6 bases at V and 2 bases at J, with 17 bases between. The CDR3 sequence is 15 residues long. CDR3 protein: CAISGRTATPYEQYF. The CDR3 DNA sequence: TGTGCCATCAGCGGTAGGACAGCTACCCCCTACGAGCAGTACTTC.

The sample holds many counts of this clonotype. The chain joins TRBV4-3 to TRBJ2-6; D not certain. CDR3 size: 16 residues. From germline, CDR1 is LGHNA and CDR2 YSLEER. The ends were cut back, 0 bases at V and 0 bases at J, with 6 bases in the middle. CDR3 bases: TGCGCCAGCAGCCAAGAGGGAAGCTCTGGGGCCAACGTCCTGACTTTC. This gives the protein CASSQEGSSGANVLTF.

The rearrangement joins TRBV6-2 or TRBV6-3 to TRBJ1-2; maybe TRBD1 (5 bases). This CDR3 has 13 amino acids. The germline gives CDR1 MNHEY, CDR2 SVGEGT. The germline V and J ends were trimmed by 6 bases and 3 bases, with 11 bases remaining between them. The CDR3 DNA follows: TGTGCCAGCAGGGCGGACACCCACTATGGCTACACCTTC. Translated: CASRADTHYGYTF.

This chain connects TRBV29-1 to TRBJ1-1; D not resolved. CDR3 size: 13 residues. Trimming left V 8 bases short and J 2 bases short, with 15 bases between. CDR1 and CDR2 (germline): SQVTM, ANQGSEA. In DNA form, the CDR3 reads TGCAGCCTCCTCTTGGGAGGCAACACTGAAGCTTTCTTT. Translating gives CSLLLGGNTEAFF. Using reference TRBV29-1 and TRBJ1-1 for the parts outside the CDR3, the full variable domain is SAVISQKPSRDICQRGTSLTIQCQVDSQVTMMFWYRQQPGQSLTLIATANQGSEATYESGFVIDKFPISRPNLTFSTLTVSNMSPEDSSIYLCSLLLGGNTEAFFGQGTRLTVV.

The chain recombines TRBV7-8 with TRBJ1-2; D not certain. Germline V lookup: CDR1 SGHVS, CDR2 FQNEAQ. This CDR3 is 16 amino acids long. The V end was cut by 1 base, the J end by 0 bases, with 12 bases between. CDR3 region: CASSLGSGLANYGYTF. The CDR3 bases are TGTGCCAGCAGCTTAGGATCAGGATTAGCTAACTATGGCTACACCTTC.

This chain links TRBV12-3 or TRBV12-4 with TRBJ2-3, with TRBD2 matching 9 bases. The trim removed 8 bases at V and 5 bases at J, leaving 11 bases unmatched. CDR3 length equals 15 residues. This CDR3 reads CASRGEVAGVDTQYF. The CDR3 nucleotides are TGTGCCAGCCGAGGAGAGGTAGCGGGGGTAGATACGCAGTATTTT.

The chain joins TRBV15 to TRBJ2-2, with 10 bases matching TRBD2. The germline V gene has CDR1 LNHNV and CDR2 YYDKDF (reference sequence). The CDR3 totals 15 residues. V was pared by 6 bases and J by 1 base, with 2 bases of the junction left unmatched. The CDR3 loop is CATSSGRLNTGELFF. CDR3 nucleotides: TGTGCCACCAGTAGCGGGAGGCTGAACACCGGGGAGCTGTTTTTT.

This clonotype appeared a few times. This rearrangement joins TRBV12-3 or TRBV12-4 to TRBJ1-6, with TRBD1 as a possible D gene (5 bases). The CDR3 covers 15 residues. V was clipped by 0 bases and J by 8 bases, with 11 bases between them. CDR3 sequence (DNA): TGTGCCAGCAGTTTAGCCGCGCCCAGGGATTCACCCCTCCACTTT. Protein product: CASSLAAPRDSPLHF.

As to this clonotype: The junction does not match germline at one end; this may be a read error. V is TRBV4-3 and J is TRBJ1-2, with 8 bases aligning to TRBD1. The length of the CDR3 is 14 residues. The germline gives CDR1 LGHNA, CDR2 YSLEER. The CDR3 reads CASSQIDRGYGYTF. The CDR3 nucleotides read TGCGCCAGTAGCCAAATTGACAGGGGCTATGGCTACACCTTC.

The chain combines TRBV4-1 with TRBJ2-3; D is undetermined. Per germline, CDR1 MGHRA and CDR2 YSYEKL. The V gene lost 1 base and the J gene lost 5 bases, with 7 bases spanning the gap. The CDR3 is 13 residues long. DNA of the CDR3: TGCGCCAGCAGCCAAGGAAGCTTAGATACGCAGTATTTT. This encodes CASSQGSLDTQYF.

This chain links TRBV4-2 with TRBJ2-5, with TRBD2 matching over 9 bases. The junction had 6 bases not matched to a gene; V was cut back by 0 bases and J by 1 base. Per the germline V gene, CDR1 is LGHNA and CDR2 is YNFKEQ. The CDR3 has 17 residues. The CDR3, as DNA: TGTGCCAGCAGCCAAGATCTAGCGGGAATTTCCCAAGAGACCCAGTACTTC. Translating it yields CASSQDLAGISQETQYF.

This sequence joins TRBV27 and TRBJ2-4; D tentatively reads TRBD1 or TRBD2 (5 bases each). Judging by the DNA end, TRBJ2-7 fits better; the J call may be wrong. The CDR3 is 14 amino acids. CDR1 is MNHEY, CDR2 SMNVEV, per germline (reference sequence). CDR3 residues: CASSLGQGVFEQYF. In DNA form, the CDR3 reads TGTGCCAGCAGTTTGGGCCAGGGAGTGTTCGAGCAGTACTTC.

The chain is built from TRBV5-5 and TRBJ2-2, with TRBD2 as a possible D gene (5 bases). V shed 1 base and J shed 4 bases, with 11 bases lying between them. The CDR3 has 15 residues. In germline, CDR1 is SGHKS, CDR2 YYEKEE (reference sequence). The CDR3 loop is CASSLSGTTTGELFF. DNA of the CDR3: TGTGCCAGCAGCTTGAGCGGCACCACCACCGGGGAGCTGTTTTTT.

This clonotype was seen a handful of times. The chain couples TRBV29-1 to TRBJ1-2; 7 bases line up with TRBD1. There are 16 residues in the CDR3. Germline assignment: CDR1 SQVTM and CDR2 ANQGSEA. J gave up 1 base and V 2 bases, and 10 bases lay outside the gene matches. DNA of the CDR3: TGCAGCGTTGAACCTATCGGGACAGAAATTAACTATGGCTACACCTTC. This sequence encodes CSVEPIGTEINYGYTF.

The V call is TRBV20-1, the J call TRBJ2-7, with 7 bases fitting TRBD2. Trimming at V came to 0 bases and at J to 4 bases, leaving 9 bases not matched to a gene. The CDR3 extends over 15 amino acids. From germline, CDR1 is DFQATT and CDR2 SNEGSKA (reference sequence). CDR3: CSARDRWEGPYEQYF. CDR3 bases: TGCAGTGCTAGAGATCGGTGGGAGGGCCCATACGAGCAGTACTTC.

The rearrangement links TRBV9 to TRBJ2-2; D perhaps matches TRBD2 (5 bases). V was shortened by 4 bases and J by 6 bases, with 19 bases between the two germline ends. CDR3 size: 16 residues. In germline, CDR1 is SGDLS, CDR2 YYNGEE. CDR3 bases: TGTGCCAGCAGCCCCACTAGGAGTTCAATTGCCGGGGAGCTGTTTTTT. This gives the protein CASSPTRSSIAGELFF.

This rearrangement joins TRBV2 to TRBJ1-1; 7 positions match TRBD1. J gave up 4 bases and V 8 bases, and 7 bases lay outside the gene matches. The CDR3 totals 13 residues. Germline V lookup: CDR1 SNHLY, CDR2 FYNNEI. In nucleotides, the CDR3 is TGTGCCAGCTTAACAGGGGCAGGCACTGAAGCTTTCTTT. Translation: CASLTGAGTEAFF.

With respect to this clonotype: At one boundary the junction diverges from the germline segment, which might be a read error. This chain links TRBV12-3 or TRBV12-4 with TRBJ2-3; D unclear. There are 12 residues in the CDR3. The CDR3: CDSSFEGRTQYF. The CDR3 DNA reads TGTGACAGCAGTTTTGAAGGGCGGACGCAGTATTTT.